This T cell receptor (beta chain) was observed in a study of human T cells and chemical hapten exposure. On the study more broadly: Patients were given diphenylcyclopropenone on the scalp weekly across the roughly 24-week study. Regarding the study as a whole: Large CDR3 similarity clusters arose significantly more often from expanded TCRs than from controls.

Notes on this clonotype: Its specificity is unknown.

Time point noted: patch test 3, about 24 weeks after DPC sensitization. The treatment denotes: therapeutic diphenylcyclopropenone sensitization with weekly scalp DPC. Blood was collected ahead of every patch test applied. Alopecia patients deemed DPC-suitable, aged 18 to 70, excluding pregnancy. MiXCR, applied by TCRdb to the RACE reads, yields one record per CDR3 protein. Of over 70,000 distinct CDR3 sequences in the sample, about 11% were seen once. Specimen: whole blood, collected in connection with sensitization to the hapten diphenylcyclopropenone (DPC). The source of this sequence is a woman aged 25 to 39 with alopecia areata. Some clones in this sample may be carry-over from other donors' samples.

The CDR3 sequence is CASSFGGASNQPQHF. In nucleotides, the CDR3 is TGTGCCAGCAGTTTTGGAGGGGCTAGCAATCAGCCCCAGCATTTT. This rearrangement joins TRBV27 to TRBJ1-5, with a weak D call TRBD1 (5 bases). Germline V gives CDR1 MNHEY, CDR2 SMNVEV (reference sequence). The CDR3 covers 15 residues. V dropped 3 bases and J dropped 0 bases, with 9 bases sitting between them.